Detailed here is one TCR beta chain. The data were produced by immunoSEQ multiplex PCR, yet TCRdb's version contains in-frame clones alone and is incomplete. This table holds 150,000 to 200,000 clones, about 91% found once. This sample stems from a study of T cell responses to AZD1222 COVID-19 vaccine. V shed 0 bases and J shed 10 bases, with 15 bases lying between them. The CDR3 is 14 residues long. Germline V lookup: CDR1 MGHRA, CDR2 YSYEKL. This TCR was recovered from an adult who received the AZD1222 COVID-19 vaccine. The V call is TRBV4-1, the J call TRBJ1-1; TRBD1 might be the D (5 bases). The material was peripheral blood, obtained 28 days after the second AZD1222 dose. CDR3 nucleotides: TGCGCCAGCAGCCAAGATCCCCCCCCGGGGGGAGCTTTCTTT. It translates to CASSQDPPPGGAFF.